This entry is about one T cell receptor beta chain. Its cognate antigen is unknown. In making diagnoses, clinical symptoms, serum thyroxine and TRAb, thyroid ultrasound and orbital computed tomography were all used. The authors obtained PBMCs from 10 ml of fresh peripheral blood. Researchers amplified the TCR beta CDR3 regions from RNA transcripts. HTBI primers drove first-round RT-PCR of the TCR CDR3. Each CDR3 protein gets one entry after TCRdb re-called the multiplex PCR reads with MiXCR. The sample lists about 610,000 distinct CDR3 sequences, roughly 14% seen once, with roughly 4.3% in the top ten. The CDR3 is 14 residues long. Germline loops: CDR1 SGHTA, CDR2 FQGTGA. V was cut by 5 bases and J by 5 bases, with 15 bases left in between. The record originates from a study of T cells in Graves' hyperthyroidism and ophthalmopathy. Findings of the study overall: A median 6.5 months before onset, the model predicted ophthalmopathy.

V gene TRBV7-3 combines with J gene TRBJ1-1; D is possibly TRBD1 (6 bases). This clonotype was obtained from a woman between 40 and 55 years old with Graves' ophthalmopathy. The material sequenced was blood. As DNA, the CDR3 is TGTGCCAGCAGCCAAGGCCCAGGGGTGACTGAAGCTTTCTTT. Amino acids: CASSQGPGVTEAFF.